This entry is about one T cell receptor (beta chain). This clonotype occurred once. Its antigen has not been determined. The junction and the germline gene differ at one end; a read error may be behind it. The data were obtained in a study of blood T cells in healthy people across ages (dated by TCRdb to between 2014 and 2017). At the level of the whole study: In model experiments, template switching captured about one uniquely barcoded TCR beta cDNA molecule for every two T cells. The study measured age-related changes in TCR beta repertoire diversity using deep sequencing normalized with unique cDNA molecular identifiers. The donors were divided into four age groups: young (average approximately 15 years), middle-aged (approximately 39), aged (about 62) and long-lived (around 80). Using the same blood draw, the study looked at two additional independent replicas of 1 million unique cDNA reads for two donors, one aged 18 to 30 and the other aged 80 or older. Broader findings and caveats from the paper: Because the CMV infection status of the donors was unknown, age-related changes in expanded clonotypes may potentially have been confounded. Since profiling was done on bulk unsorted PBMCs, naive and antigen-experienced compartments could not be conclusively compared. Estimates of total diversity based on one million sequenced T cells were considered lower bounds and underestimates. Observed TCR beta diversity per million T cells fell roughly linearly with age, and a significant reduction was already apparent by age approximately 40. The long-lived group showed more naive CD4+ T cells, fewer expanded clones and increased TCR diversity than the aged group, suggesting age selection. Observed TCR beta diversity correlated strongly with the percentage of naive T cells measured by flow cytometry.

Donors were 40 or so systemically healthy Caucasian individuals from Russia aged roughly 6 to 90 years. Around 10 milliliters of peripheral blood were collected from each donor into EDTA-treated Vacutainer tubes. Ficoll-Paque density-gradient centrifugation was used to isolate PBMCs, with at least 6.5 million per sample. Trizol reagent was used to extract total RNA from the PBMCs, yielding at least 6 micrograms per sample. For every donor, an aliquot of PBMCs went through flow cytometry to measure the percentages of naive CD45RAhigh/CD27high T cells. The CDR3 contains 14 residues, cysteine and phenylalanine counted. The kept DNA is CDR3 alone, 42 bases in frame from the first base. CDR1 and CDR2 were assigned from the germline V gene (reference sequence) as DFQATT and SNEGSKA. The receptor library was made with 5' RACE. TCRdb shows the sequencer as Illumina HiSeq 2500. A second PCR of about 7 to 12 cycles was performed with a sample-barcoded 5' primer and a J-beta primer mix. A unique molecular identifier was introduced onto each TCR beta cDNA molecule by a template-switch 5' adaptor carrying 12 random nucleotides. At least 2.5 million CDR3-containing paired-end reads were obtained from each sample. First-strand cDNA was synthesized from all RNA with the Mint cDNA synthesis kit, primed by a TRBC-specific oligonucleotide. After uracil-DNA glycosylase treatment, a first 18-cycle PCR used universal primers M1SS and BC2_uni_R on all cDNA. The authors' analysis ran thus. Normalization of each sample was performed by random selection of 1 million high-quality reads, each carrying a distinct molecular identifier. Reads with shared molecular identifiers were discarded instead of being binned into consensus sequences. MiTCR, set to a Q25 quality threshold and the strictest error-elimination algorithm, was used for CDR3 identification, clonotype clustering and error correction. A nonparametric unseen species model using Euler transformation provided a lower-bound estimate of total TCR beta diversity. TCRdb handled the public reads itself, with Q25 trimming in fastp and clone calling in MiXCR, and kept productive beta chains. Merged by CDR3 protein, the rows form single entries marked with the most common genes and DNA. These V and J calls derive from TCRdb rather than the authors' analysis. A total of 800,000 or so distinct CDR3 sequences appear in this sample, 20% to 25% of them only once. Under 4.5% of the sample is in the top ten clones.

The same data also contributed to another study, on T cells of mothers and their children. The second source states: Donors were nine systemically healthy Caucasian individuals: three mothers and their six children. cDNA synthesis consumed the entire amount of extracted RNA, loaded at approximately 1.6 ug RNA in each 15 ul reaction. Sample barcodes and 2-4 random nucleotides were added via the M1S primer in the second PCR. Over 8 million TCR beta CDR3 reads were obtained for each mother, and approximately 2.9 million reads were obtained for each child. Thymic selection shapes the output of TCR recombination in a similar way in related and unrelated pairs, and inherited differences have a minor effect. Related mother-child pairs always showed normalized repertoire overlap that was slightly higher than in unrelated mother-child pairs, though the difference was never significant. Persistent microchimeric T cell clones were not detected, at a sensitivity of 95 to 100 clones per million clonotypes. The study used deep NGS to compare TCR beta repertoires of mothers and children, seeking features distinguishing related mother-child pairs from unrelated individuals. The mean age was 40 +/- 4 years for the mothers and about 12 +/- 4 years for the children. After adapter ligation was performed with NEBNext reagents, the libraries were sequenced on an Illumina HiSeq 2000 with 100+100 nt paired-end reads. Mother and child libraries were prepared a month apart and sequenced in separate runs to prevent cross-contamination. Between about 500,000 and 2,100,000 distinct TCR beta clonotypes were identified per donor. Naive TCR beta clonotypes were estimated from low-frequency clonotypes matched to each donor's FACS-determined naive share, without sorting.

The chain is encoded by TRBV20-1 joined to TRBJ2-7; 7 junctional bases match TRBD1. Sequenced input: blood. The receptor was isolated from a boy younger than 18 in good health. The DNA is TGCAGTGCTGAAGACCGGGACAGCTCCTACGAGCAGTGCTTC. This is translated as CSAEDRDSSYEQCF.